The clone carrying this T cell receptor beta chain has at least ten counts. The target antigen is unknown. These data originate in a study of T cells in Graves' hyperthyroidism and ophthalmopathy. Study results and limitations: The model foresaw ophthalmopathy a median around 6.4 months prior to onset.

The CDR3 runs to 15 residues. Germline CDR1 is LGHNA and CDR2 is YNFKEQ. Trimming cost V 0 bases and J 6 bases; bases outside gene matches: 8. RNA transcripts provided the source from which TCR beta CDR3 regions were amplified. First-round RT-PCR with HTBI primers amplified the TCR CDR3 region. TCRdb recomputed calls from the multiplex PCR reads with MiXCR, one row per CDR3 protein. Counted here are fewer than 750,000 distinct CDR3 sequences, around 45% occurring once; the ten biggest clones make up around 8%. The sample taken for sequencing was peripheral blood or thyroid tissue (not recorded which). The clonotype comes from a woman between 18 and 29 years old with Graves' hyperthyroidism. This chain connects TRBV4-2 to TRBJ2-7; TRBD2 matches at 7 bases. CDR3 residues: CASSQEELAPSEQYF. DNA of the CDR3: TGTGCCAGCAGCCAAGAGGAACTAGCGCCGAGCGAGCAGTACTTC.